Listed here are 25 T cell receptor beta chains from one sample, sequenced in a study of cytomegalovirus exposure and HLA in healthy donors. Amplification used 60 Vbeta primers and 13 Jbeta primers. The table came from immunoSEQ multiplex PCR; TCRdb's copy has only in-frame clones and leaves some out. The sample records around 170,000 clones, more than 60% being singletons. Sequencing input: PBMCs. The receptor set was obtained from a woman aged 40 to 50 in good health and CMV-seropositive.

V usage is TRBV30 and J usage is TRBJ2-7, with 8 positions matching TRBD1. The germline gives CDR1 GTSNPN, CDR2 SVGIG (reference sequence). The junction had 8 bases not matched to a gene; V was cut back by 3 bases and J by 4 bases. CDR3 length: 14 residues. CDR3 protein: CAWSRTGYAYEQYF. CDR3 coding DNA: TGTGCCTGGAGCCGGACAGGGTATGCGTACGAGCAGTACTTC.

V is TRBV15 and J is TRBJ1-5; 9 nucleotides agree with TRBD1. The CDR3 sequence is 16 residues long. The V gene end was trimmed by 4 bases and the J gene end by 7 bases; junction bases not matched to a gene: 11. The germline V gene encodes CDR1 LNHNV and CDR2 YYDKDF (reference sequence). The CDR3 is CATSTRTGTGNQPQHF. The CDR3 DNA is TGTGCCACCAGCACCCGAACCGGGACAGGGAACCAGCCCCAGCATTTT.

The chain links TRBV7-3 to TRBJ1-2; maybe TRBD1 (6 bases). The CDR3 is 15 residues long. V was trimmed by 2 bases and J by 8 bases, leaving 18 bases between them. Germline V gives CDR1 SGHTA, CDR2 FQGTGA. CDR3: CASSLDPRGGEGYTF. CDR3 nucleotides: TGTGCCAGCAGCTTAGACCCGAGAGGGGGTGAAGGCTACACCTTC.

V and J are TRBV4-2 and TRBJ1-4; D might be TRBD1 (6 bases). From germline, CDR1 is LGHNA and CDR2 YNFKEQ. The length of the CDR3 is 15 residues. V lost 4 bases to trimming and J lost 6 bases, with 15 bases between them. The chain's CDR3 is CASSPIWDIDEKLFF. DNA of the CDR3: TGTGCCAGCAGCCCTATCTGGGACATTGATGAAAAACTGTTTTTT.

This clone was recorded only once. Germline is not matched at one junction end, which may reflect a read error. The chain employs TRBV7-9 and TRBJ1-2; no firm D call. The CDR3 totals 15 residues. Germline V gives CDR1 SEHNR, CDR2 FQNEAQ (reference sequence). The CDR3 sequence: CSSSQTFGRNYGYTF. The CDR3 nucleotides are TGTTCCAGCAGCCAGACGTTCGGGAGAAACTATGGCTACACCTTC.

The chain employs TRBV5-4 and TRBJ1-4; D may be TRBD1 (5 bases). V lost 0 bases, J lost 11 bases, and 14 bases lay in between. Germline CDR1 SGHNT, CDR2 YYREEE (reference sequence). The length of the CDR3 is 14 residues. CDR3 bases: TGTGCCAGCAGCTTGGGGACCCGGGAGGGGAAACTGTTTTTT. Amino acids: CASSLGTREGKLFF.

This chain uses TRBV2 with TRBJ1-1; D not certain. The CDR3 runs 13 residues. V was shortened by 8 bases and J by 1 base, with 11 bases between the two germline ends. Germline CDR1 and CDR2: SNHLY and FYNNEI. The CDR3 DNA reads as TGTGCCAGCCTTAGTGGGCAGAACACTGAAGCTTTCTTT. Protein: CASLSGQNTEAFF.

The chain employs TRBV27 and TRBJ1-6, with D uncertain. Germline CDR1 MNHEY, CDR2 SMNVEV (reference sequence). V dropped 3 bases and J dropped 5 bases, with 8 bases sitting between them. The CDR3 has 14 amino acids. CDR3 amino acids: CASSFRGDNSPLHF. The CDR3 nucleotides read TGTGCCAGCAGTTTCCGAGGCGATAATTCACCCCTCCACTTT.

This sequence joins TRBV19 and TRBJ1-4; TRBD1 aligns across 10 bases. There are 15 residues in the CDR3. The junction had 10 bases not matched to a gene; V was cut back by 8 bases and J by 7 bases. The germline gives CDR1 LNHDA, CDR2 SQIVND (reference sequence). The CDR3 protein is CASHGTGQGVEKLFF. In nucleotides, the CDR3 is TGTGCCAGTCACGGTACAGGACAGGGGGTTGAAAAACTGTTTTTT.

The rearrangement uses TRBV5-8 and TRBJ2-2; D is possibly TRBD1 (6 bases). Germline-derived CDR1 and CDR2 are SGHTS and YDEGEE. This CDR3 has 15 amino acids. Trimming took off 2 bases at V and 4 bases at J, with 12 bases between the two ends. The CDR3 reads CASSFLGAFTGELFF. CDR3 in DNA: TGTGCCAGCAGCTTTCTGGGGGCCTTCACCGGGGAGCTGTTTTTT.

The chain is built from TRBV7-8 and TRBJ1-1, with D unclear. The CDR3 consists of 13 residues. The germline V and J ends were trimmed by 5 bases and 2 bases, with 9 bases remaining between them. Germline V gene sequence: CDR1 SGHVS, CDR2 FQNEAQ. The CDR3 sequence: CASSPRLNTEAFF. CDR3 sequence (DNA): TGTGCCAGCAGCCCCAGACTCAACACTGAAGCTTTCTTT.

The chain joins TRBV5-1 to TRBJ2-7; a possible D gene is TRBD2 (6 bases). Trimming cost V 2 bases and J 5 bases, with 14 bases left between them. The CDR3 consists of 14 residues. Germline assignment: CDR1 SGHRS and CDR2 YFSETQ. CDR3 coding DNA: TGCGCCAGCAGCTTTGGGGGGTCCTTTGACGAGCAGTACTTC. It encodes CASSFGGSFDEQYF.

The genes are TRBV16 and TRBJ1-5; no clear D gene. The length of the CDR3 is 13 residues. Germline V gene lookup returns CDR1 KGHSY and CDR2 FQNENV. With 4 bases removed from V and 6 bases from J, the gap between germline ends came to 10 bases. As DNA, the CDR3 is TGTGCCAGCAGCCCAGGCCGATCTCAGCCCCAGCATTTT. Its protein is CASSPGRSQPQHF.

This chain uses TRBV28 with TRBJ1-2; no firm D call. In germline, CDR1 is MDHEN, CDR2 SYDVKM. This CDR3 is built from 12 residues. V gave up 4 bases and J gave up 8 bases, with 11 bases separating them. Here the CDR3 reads CASSSLLEGYTF. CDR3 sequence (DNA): TGTGCCAGCAGTTCCCTTTTAGAAGGCTACACCTTC.

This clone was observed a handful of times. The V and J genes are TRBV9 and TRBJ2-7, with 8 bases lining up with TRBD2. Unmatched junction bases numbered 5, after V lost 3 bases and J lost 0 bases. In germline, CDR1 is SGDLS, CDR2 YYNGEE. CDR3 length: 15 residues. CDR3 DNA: TGTGCCAGCAGCGGGGGGAGCGGGGGCTCCTACGAGCAGTACTTC. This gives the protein CASSGGSGGSYEQYF.

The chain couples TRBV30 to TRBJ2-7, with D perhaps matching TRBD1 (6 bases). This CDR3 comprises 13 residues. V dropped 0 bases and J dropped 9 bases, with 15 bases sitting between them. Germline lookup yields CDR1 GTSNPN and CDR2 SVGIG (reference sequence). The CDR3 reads CAWSVLGGGWQYF. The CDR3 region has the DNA TGTGCCTGGAGTGTACTAGGTGGGGGCTGGCAGTACTTC. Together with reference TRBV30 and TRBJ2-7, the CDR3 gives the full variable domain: SQTIHQWPATLVQPVGSPLSLECTVEGTSNPNLYWYRQAAGRGLQLLFYSVGIGQISSEVPQNLSASRPQDRQFILSSKKLLLSDSGFYLCAWSVLGGGWQYFGPGTRLTVT.

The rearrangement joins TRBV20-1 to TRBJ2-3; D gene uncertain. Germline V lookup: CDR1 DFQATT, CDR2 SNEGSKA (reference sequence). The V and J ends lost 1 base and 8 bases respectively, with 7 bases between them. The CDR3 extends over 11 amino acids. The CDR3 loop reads CSARVGSTQYF. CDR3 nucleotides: TGCAGTGCTAGAGTTGGTAGTACGCAGTATTTT.

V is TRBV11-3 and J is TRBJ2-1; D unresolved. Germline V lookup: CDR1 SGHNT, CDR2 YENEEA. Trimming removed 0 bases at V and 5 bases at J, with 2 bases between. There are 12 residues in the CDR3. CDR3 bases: TGTGCCAGCAGCTTAGACGACAATGAGCAGTTCTTC. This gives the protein CASSLDDNEQFF.

CDR3: CASSPHRGSYEQYF. CDR3 sequence (DNA): TGTGCCAGCAGCCCGCACAGGGGTTCCTACGAGCAGTACTTC. This chain links TRBV7-2 with TRBJ2-7, with 7 positions matching TRBD1. The J segment lost 1 base and the V segment lost 5 bases, leaving 5 bases of the junction unmatched. Germline V gene lookup returns CDR1 SGHTA and CDR2 FQGNSA. The CDR3 consists of 14 residues.

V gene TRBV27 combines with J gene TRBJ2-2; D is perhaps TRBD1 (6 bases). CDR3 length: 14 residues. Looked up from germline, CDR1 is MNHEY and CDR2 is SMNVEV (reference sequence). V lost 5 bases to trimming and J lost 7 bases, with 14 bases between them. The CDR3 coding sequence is TGTGCCAGCAGTATCGGACAGCCCGGCGGGGAGCTGTTTTTT. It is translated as CASSIGQPGGELFF.

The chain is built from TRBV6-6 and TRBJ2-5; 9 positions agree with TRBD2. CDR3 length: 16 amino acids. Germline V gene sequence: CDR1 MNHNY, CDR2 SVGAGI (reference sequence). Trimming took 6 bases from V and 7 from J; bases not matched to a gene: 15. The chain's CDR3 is CASRSLRSGGTGTQYF. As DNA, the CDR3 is TGTGCCAGCAGGTCCCTCCGCAGCGGGGGGACCGGGACCCAGTACTTC.

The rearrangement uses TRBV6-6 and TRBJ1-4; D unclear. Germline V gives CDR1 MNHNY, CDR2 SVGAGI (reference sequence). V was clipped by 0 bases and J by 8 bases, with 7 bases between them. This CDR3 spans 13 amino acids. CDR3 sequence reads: CASSYSSGEKLFF. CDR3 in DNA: TGTGCCAGCAGTTACTCCTCGGGAGAAAAACTGTTTTTT.

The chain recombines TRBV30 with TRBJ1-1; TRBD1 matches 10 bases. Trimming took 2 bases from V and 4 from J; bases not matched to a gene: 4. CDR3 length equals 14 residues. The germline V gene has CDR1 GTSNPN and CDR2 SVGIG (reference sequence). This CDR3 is CAWSRGQGSTEAFF. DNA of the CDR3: TGTGCCTGGAGTAGGGGACAGGGGTCCACTGAAGCTTTCTTT.

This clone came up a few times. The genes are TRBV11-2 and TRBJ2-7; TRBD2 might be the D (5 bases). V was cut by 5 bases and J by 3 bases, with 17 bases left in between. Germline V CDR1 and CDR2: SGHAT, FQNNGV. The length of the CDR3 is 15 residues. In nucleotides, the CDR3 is TGTGCCAGCAGCCATTTAGAAAGAGGGATCTACGAGCAGTACTTC. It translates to CASSHLERGIYEQYF.

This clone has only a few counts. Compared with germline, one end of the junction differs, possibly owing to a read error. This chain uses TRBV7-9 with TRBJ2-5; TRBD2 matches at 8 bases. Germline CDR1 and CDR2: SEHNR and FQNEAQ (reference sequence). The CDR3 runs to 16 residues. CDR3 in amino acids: CSSSSIDSGEQETQYF. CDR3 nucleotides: TGTTCCAGCAGCTCTATCGATAGCGGGGAACAAGAGACCCAGTACTTC.